The TCR beta chain under discussion was sequenced for a study of shared clonotypes between healthy human individuals. About the study: Each donor had three CD4 naive, three CD4 memory, two CD8 naive and one CD8 memory plate.

For each subset, genomic DNA was distributed in equal portions over several immunoSEQ plates. Only in-frame clones appear in the TCRdb table, and some are missing; sequencing was by immunoSEQ multiplex PCR. The sample records about 2 million clones, about 95% being singletons. Trimming took 3 bases from V and 0 from J, leaving 9 bases between them. This CDR3 contains 15 residues. Germline CDR1 is SGHNT and CDR2 is YYREEE (reference sequence). CD8 cells classed as naive were CD45RO-negative and positively selected for CCR7, excluding terminally differentiated effector memory CD45RA+ cells. The sample consisted of naive CD8+ T cells sorted from blood. The rearrangement uses TRBV5-4 and TRBJ2-2; D tentatively fits TRBD1 or TRBD2 (6 bases each). The TCR was taken from a man younger than 30 in good health. The CDR3 loop reads CASSWGDTNTGELFF. In DNA form, the CDR3 reads TGTGCCAGCAGCTGGGGGGACACGAACACCGGGGAGCTGTTTTTT.